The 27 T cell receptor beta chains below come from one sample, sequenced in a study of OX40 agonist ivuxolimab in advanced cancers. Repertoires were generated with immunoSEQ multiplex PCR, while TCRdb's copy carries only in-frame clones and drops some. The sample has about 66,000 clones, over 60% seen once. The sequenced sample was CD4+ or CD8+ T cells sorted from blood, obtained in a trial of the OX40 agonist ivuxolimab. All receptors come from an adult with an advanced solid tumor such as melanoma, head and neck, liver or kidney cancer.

The CDR3 sequence: CASSEKQLAIKAFF. CDR3 DNA: TGTGCCAGCAGTGAAAAACAGCTAGCAATAAAAGCTTTCTTT. The chain links TRBV6-1 to TRBJ1-1; D ambiguous. Per the germline V gene, CDR1 is MNHNS and CDR2 is SASEGT. V shed 2 bases and J shed 9 bases, with 16 bases lying between them. This CDR3 is built from 14 residues.

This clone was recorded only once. CDR3 sequence reads: CASSLASSNYGYTF. The CDR3 nucleotides read TGTGCCAGCAGCTTAGCGTCTTCTAACTATGGCTACACCTTC. V usage is TRBV7-9 and J usage is TRBJ1-2; D is ambiguous. Germline V CDR1 and CDR2: SEHNR, FQNEAQ (reference sequence). The germline V and J ends were trimmed by 0 bases and 0 bases, with 5 bases remaining between them. The CDR3 has 14 residues.

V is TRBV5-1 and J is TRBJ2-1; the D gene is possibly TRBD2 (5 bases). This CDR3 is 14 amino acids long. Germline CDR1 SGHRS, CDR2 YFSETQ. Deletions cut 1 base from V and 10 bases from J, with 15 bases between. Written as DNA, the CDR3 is TGCGCCAGCAGCTTGTGGGCTAGCCCCTCAGAGCAGTTCTTC. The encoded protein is CASSLWASPSEQFF.

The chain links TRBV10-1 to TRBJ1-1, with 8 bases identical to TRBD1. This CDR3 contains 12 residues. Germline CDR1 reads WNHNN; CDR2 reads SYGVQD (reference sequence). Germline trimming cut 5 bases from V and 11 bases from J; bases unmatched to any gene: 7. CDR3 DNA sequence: TGCGCCAGCAGTACAGGGACAGGATTGGCTTTCTTT. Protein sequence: CASSTGTGLAFF.

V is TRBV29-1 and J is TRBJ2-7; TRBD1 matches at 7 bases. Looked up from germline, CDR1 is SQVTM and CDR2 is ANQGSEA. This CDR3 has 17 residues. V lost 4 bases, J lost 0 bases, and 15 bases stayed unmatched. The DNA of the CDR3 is TGCAGCGTTGGGATAAACAAACGGGACAGCTACTCCTACGAGCAGTACTTC. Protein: CSVGINKRDSYSYEQYF.

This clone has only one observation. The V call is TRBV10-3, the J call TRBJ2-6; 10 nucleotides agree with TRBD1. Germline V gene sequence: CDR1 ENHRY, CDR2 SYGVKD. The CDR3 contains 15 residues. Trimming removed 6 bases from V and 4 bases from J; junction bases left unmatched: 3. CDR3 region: CAIRGQGHGANVLTF. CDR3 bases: TGTGCCATCAGGGGACAGGGGCACGGGGCCAACGTCCTGACTTTC.

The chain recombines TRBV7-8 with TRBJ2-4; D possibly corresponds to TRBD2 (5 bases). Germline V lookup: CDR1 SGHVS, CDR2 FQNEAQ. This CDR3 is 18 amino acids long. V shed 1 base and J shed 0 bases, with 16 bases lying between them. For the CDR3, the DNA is TGTGCCAGCAGCTTAGGGGTGAAGGTTGGACTAGCCAAAAACATTCAGTACTTC. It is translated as CASSLGVKVGLAKNIQYF.

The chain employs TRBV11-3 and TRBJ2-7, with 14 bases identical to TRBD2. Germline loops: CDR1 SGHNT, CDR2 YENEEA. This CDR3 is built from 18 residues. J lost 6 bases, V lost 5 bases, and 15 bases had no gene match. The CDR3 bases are TGTGCCAGCAGCAGAGGAAAGGGGACTAGCGGGAGTCTGGGCGAGCAGTACTTC. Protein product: CASSRGKGTSGSLGEQYF.

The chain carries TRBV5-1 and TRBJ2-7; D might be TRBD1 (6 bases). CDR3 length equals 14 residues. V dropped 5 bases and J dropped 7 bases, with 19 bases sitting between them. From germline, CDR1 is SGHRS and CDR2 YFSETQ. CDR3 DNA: TGCGCCAGCAGGAAGGACAGTCCCTTGGAGGAGCAGTACTTC. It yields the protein CASRKDSPLEEQYF.

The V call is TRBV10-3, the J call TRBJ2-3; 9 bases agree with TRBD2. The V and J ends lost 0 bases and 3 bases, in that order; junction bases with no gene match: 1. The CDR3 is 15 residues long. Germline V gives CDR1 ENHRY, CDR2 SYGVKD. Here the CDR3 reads CAISESSGRTDTQYF. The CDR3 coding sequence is TGTGCCATCAGTGAGTCAAGCGGGAGGACAGATACGCAGTATTTT.

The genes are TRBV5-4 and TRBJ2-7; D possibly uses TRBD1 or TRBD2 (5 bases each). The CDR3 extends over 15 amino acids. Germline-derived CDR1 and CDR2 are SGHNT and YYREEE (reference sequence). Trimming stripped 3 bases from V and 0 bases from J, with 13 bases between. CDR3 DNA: TGTGCCAGCAGCTCCCGGGACGCGAGCTCCTACGAGCAGTACTTC. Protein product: CASSSRDASSYEQYF.

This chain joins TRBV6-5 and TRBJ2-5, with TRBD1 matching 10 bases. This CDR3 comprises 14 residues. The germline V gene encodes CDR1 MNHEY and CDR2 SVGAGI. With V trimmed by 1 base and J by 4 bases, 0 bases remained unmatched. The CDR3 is CASSYWDRGETQYF. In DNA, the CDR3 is TGTGCCAGCAGTTACTGGGACAGGGGAGAGACCCAGTACTTC.

The CDR3 reads CASSPFLGQATSGANVLTF. CDR3 in DNA: TGTGCCAGCAGCCCATTCCTGGGACAGGCAACCTCTGGGGCCAACGTCCTGACTTTC. V gene TRBV14 combines with J gene TRBJ2-6, with TRBD1 identical over 8 bases. CDR1 and CDR2 from the germline V gene are SGHDN and FVKESK. This CDR3 contains 19 residues. The V gene end was trimmed by 4 bases and the J gene end by 0 bases; junction bases not matched to a gene: 11.

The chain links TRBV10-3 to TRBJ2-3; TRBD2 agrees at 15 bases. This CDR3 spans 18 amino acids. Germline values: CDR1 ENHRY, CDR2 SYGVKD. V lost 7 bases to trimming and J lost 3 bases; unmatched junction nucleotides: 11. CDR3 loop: CAINPEAGTSGRTDTQYF. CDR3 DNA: TGTGCCATCAACCCTGAGGCCGGGACTAGCGGGAGGACAGATACGCAGTATTTT.

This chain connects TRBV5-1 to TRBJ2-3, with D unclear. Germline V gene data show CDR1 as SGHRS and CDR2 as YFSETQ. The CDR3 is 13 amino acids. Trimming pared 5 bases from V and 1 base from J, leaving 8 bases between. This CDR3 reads CASSNPGTDTQYF. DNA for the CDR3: TGCGCCAGCAGTAATCCGGGCACAGATACGCAGTATTTT.

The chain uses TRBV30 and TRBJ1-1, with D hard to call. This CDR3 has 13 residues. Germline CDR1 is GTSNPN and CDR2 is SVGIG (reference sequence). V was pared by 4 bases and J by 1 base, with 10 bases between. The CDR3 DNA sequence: TGTGCCTGGACCCACACCCAGAACACTGAAGCTTTCTTT. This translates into CAWTHTQNTEAFF.

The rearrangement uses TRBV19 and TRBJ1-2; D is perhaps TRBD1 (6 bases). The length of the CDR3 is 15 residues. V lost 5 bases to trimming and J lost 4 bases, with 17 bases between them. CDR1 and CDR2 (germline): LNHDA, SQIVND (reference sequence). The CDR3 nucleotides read TGTGCCAGTAGTGAAGGACGGGGGCTGTCCTATGGCTACACCTTC. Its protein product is CASSEGRGLSYGYTF.

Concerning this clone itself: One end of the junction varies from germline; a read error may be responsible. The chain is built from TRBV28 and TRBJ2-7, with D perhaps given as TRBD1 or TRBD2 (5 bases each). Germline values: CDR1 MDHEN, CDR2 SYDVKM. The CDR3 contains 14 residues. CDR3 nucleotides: TGTGCCAGCACTTTAGGGACGCAAAGGGACGAGCAGTACTTC. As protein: CASTLGTQRDEQYF.

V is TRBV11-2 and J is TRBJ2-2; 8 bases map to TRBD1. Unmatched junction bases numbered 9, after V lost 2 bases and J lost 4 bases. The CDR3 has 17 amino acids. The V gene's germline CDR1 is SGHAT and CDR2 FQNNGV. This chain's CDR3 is CASSLLGQGYGTGELFF. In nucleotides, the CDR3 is TGTGCCAGCAGCTTATTAGGACAGGGTTACGGCACCGGGGAGCTGTTTTTT.

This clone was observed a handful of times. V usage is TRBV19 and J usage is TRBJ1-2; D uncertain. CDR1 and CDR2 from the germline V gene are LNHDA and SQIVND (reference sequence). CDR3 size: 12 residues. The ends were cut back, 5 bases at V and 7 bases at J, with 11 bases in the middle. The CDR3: CASSSRQAGYTF. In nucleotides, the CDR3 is TGTGCCAGTAGTTCTCGGCAGGCTGGCTACACCTTC.

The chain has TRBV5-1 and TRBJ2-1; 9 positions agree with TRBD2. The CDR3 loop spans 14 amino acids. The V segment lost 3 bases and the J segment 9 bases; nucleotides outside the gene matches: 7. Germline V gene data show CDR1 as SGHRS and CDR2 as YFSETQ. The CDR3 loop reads CASSSGTSSFEQFF. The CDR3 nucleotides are TGCGCCAGCAGCTCCGGGACTAGCAGCTTTGAGCAGTTCTTC.

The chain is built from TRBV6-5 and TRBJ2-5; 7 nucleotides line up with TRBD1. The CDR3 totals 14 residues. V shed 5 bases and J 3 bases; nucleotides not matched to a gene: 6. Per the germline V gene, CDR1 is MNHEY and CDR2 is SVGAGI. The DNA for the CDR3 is TGTGCCAGCAGTGACCCCGGGACAGAAGAGACCCAGTACTTC. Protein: CASSDPGTEETQYF.

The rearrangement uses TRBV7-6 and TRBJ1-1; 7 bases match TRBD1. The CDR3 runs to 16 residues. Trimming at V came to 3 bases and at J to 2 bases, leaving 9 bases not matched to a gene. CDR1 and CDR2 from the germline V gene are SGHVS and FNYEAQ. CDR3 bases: TGTGCCAGCAGCTTGTACCGGGACAGAGAAAACACTGAAGCTTTCTTT. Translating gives CASSLYRDRENTEAFF.

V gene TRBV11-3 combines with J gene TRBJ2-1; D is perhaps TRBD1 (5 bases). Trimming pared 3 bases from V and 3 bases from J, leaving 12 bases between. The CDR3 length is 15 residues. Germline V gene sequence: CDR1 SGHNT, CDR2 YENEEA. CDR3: CASSFRQQDYNEQFF. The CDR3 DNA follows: TGTGCCAGCAGCTTCCGACAGCAGGACTACAATGAGCAGTTCTTC.

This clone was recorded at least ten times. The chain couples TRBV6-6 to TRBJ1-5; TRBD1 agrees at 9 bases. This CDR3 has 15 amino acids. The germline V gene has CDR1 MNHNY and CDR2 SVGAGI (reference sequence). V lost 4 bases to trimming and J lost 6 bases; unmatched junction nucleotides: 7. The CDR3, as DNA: TGTGCCAGCAGTTTAGGGGACAGGGAAAGTCAGCCCCAGCATTTT. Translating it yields CASSLGDRESQPQHF.

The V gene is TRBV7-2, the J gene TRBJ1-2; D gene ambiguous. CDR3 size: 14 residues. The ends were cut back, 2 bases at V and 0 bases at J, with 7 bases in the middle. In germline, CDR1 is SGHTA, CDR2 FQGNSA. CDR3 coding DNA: TGTGCCAGCAGCTTAACCCCCTCTAACTATGGCTACACCTTC. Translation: CASSLTPSNYGYTF.

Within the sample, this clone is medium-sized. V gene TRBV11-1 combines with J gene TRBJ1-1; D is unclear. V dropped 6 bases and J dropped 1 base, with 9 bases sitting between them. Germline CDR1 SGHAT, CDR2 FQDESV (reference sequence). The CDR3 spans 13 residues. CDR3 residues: CASSKTENTEAFF. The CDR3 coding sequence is TGTGCCAGCAGTAAGACCGAGAACACTGAAGCTTTCTTT.